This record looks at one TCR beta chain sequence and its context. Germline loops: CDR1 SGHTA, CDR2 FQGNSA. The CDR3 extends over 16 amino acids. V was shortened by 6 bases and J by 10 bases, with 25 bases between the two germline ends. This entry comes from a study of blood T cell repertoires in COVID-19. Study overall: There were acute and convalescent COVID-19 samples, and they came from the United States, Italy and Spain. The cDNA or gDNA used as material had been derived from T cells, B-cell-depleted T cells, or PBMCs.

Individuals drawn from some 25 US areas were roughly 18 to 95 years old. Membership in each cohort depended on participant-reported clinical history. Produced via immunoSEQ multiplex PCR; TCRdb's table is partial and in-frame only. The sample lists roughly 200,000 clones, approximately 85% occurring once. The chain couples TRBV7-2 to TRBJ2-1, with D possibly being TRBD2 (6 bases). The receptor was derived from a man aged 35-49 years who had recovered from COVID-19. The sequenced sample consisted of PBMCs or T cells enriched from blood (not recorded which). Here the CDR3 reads CASSLSGLEGLKEQFF. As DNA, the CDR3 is TGTGCCAGCAGTTTAAGCGGGTTGGAGGGACTCAAGGAGCAGTTCTTC.